This T cell receptor (beta chain) comes out of a study of T-cell memory formation after mild COVID-19. This clonotype was seen a handful of times. TCRdb reprocessed the 5' RACE reads via MiXCR and lists one record per CDR3 protein. The data hold around 340,000 distinct CDR3 sequences, with approximately 15% observed a single time. CDR1 LNHDA and CDR2 SQIVND come from the germline V gene (reference sequence). V gave up 10 bases and J gave up 4 bases; unmatched junction bases: 10. The CDR3 totals 14 residues. This clonotype was obtained from a man aged 18 to 35 who had mild COVID-19 (a few samples of this study predate the infection). Cell type and time point are not known. The rearrangement joins TRBV19 to TRBJ2-3; 8 bases are shared with TRBD2. What was sequenced was PBMCs or a T cell subset sorted from them (not recorded which). The DNA for the CDR3 is TGTGCCACTCAGACTAGCGCTCACGCAGATACGCAGTATTTT. Protein sequence: CATQTSAHADTQYF.